The T cell receptor beta chain under discussion was sequenced for a study of blood T cell repertoires in COVID-19. About the research overall: Samples of COVID-19 (acute and convalescent) were obtained from the United States, Italy and Spain.

Authors' methods: Estimated nucleated cell counts came from reference gene primer amplification. TCRdb keeps only in-frame clones here, not all; method: immunoSEQ multiplex PCR. D and trimming come from the DNA, and the V and J calls and clone size come from that table. The sample carries about 32,000 clones, around 90% recorded once. This clone was counted a single time. CDR1 and CDR2 from the germline V gene are SGHNT and YYREEE (reference sequence). The J segment lost 8 bases and the V segment lost 4 bases, leaving 6 bases of the junction unmatched. This CDR3 region has 13 residues. The specimen sequenced was peripheral blood. V gene TRBV5-4 combines with J gene TRBJ1-2; 9 positions agree with TRBD1. This clonotype originated in a man in his 70s with active or convalescent COVID-19. CDR3 in amino acids: CASSPGQGYGYTF. The CDR3 DNA is TGTGCCAGCAGCCCGGGACAGGGATACGGCTACACCTTC.